The entry that follows covers one T cell receptor beta chain sequence. Its antigen is still unknown. Other DNA sequences from this sample encode an identical CDR3 as well. This sample is part of a study of beta chain features in type 1 diabetes. Findings of the study overall: Shortening that was moderate but significant affected the TCRB CDR3s of Type 1 diabetes patients in all four CD4+ subsets.

The investigators reverse transcribed all of the isolated RNA, so they sequenced expressed TCRB transcripts. Read counts averaged approximately 3.5 million for samples of naive, central memory and regulatory T cells. Sequencing used immunoSEQ multiplex PCR; TCRdb keeps in-frame clones, though not all of them. Of roughly 730,000 clones listed, under 15% are singletons. The CDR3 sequence is 11 residues long. Trimming stripped 0 bases from V and 5 bases from J, with 0 bases between. Germline V gives CDR1 SGHRS, CDR2 YFSETQ. The source is a man between 18 and 29 years old with type 1 diabetes. The sample was naive CD4+ T cells from blood. The rearrangement uses TRBV5-1 and TRBJ2-1; no clear D. CDR3 in amino acids: CASSLDNEQFF. DNA of the CDR3: TGCGCCAGCAGCTTGGACAATGAGCAGTTCTTC. The entire variable domain, with the rest obtained from reference TRBV5-1 and TRBJ2-1, is as follows: KAGVTQTPRYLIKTRGQQVTLSCSPISGHRSVSWYQQTPGQGLQFLFEYFSETQRNKGNFPGRFSGRQFSNSRSEMNVSTLELGDSALYLCASSLDNEQFFGPGTRLTVL.